This T cell receptor beta chain was recovered during a study of T cell responses to AZD1222 COVID-19 vaccine. Study-wide findings and caveats: The peak T cell response came first, and repertoires were sampled only after it. Spike regions recognized by vaccine-associated CD4 TCRs spanned the protein, led by 160-218 and 743-854. In a largely white British group with more females than males, clonal diversity was possibly underestimated. Unmutated variant regions reportedly attract nearly half of all spike-specific TCRs.

Turning to this clone: Its antigen remains unknown.

The protocol was immunoSEQ multiplex PCR, while the TCRdb copy is restricted to in-frame clones and leaves out a portion. The repertoire holds some 150,000 clones, with approximately 89% as singletons. The CDR3 runs to 13 residues. V was shortened by 4 bases and J by 2 bases, with 7 bases between the two germline ends. The V gene's germline CDR1 is LNHDA and CDR2 SQIVND (reference sequence). The sample here was peripheral blood, taken 28 days after the second AZD1222 dose. This TCR was sampled from an adult who received the AZD1222 COVID-19 vaccine. This chain connects TRBV19 to TRBJ2-3; tentative D call: TRBD2 (5 bases). This chain's CDR3 is CASSTSPTDTQYF. DNA of the CDR3: TGTGCCAGTAGTACTAGCCCCACAGATACGCAGTATTTT. Full variable domain (rest looked up from reference TRBV19 and TRBJ2-3): DGGITQSPKYLFRKEGQNVTLSCEQNLNHDAMYWYRQDPGQGLRLIYYSQIVNDFQKGDIAEGYSVSREKKESFPLTVTSAQKNPTAFYLCASSTSPTDTQYFGPGTRLTVL.